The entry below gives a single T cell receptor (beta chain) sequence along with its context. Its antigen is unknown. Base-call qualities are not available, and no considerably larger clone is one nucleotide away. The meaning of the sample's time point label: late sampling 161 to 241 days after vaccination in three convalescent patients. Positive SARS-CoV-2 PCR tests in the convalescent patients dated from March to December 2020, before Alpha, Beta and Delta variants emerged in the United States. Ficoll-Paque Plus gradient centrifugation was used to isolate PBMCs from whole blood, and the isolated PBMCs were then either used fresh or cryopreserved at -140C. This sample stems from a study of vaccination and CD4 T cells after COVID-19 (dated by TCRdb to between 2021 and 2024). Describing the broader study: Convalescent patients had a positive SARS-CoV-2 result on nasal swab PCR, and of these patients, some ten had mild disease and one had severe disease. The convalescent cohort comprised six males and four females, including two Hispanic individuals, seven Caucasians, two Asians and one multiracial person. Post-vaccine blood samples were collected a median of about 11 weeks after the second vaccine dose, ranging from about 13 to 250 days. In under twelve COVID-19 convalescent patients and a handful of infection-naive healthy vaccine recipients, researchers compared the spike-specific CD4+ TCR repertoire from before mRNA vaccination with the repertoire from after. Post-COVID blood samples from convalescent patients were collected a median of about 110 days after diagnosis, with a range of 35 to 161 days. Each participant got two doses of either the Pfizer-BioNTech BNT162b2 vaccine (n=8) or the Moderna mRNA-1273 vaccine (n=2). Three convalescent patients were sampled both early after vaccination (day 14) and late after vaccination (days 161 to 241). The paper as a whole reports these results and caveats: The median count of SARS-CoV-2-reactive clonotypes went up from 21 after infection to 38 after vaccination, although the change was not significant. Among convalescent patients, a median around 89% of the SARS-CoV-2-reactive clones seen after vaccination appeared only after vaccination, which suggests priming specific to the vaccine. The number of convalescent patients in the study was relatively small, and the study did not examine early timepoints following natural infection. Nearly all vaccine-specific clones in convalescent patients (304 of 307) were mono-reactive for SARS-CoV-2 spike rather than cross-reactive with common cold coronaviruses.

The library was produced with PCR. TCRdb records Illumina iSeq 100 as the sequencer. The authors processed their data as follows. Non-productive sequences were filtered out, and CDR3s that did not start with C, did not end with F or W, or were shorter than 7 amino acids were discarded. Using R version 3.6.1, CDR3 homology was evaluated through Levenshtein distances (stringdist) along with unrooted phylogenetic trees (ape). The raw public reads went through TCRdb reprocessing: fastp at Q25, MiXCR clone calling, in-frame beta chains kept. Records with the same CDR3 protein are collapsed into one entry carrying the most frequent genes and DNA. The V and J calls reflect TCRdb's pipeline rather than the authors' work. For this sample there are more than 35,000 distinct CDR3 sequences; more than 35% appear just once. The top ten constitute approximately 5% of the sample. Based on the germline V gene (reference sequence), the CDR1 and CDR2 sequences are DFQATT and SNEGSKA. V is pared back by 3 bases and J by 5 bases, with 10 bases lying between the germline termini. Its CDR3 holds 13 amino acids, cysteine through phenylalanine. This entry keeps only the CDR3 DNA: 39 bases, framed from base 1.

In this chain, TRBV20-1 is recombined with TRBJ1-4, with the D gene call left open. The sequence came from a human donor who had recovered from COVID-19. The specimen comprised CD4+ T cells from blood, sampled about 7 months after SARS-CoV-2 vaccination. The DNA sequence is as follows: TGCAGTGCTAGTTCGTACCTCAATGAAAAACTGTTTTTT. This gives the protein CSASSYLNEKLFF.